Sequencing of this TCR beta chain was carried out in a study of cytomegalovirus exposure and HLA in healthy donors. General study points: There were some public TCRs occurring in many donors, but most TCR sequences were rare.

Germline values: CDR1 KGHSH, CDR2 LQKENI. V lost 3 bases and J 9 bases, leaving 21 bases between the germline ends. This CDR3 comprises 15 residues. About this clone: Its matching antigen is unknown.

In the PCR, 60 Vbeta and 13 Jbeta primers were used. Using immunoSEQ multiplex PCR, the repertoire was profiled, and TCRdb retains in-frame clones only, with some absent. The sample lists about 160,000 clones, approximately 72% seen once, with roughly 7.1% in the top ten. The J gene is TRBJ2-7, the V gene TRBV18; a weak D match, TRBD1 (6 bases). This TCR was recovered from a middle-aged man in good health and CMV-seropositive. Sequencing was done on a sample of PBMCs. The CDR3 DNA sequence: TGTGCCAGCTCACCCGGACAGACCTACGACCCAGGGCAGTACTTC. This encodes CASSPGQTYDPGQYF. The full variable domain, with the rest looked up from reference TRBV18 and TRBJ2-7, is NAGVMQNPRHLVRRRGQEARLRCSPMKGHSHVYWYRQLPEEGLKFMVYLQKENIIDESGMPKERFSAEFPKEGPSILRIQQVVRGDSAAYFCASSPGQTYDPGQYFGPGTRLTVT.